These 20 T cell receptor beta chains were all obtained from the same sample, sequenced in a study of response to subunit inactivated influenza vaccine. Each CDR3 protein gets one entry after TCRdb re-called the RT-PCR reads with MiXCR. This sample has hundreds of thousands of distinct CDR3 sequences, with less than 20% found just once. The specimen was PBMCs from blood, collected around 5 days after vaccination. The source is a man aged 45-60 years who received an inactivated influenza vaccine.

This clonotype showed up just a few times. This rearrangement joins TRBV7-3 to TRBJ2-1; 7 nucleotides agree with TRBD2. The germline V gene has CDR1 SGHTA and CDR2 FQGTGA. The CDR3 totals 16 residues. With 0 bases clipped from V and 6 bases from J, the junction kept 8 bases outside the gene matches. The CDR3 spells CASSLTVGDYPNEQFF. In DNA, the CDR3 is TGTGCCAGCAGCTTAACTGTGGGGGACTACCCCAATGAGCAGTTCTTC.

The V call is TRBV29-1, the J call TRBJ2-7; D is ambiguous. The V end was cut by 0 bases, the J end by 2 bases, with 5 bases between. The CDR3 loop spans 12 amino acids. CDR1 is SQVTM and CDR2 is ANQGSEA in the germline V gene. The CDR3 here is CSVEDLAYEQYF. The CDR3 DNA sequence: TGCAGCGTTGAAGATCTAGCCTACGAGCAGTACTTC.

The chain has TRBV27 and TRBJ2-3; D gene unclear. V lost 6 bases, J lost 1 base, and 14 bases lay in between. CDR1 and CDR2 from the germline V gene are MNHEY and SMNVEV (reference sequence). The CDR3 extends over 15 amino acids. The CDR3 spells CASSRHPRGTDTQYF. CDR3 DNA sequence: TGTGCCAGCAGCCGCCATCCCCGAGGCACAGATACGCAGTATTTT.

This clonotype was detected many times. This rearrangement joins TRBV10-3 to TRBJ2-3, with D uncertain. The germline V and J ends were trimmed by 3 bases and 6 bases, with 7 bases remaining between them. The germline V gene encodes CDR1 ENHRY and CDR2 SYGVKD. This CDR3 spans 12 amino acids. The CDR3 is CAISEGSDTQYF. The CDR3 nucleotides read TGTGCCATCAGTGAAGGATCCGATACGCAGTATTTT.

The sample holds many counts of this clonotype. This CDR3 reads CSAGRGTGSYNEQFF. The CDR3 nucleotides are TGCAGTGCTGGCAGAGGGACAGGCTCCTACAATGAGCAGTTCTTC. V gene TRBV20-1 combines with J gene TRBJ2-1, with 8 bases identical to TRBD1. Germline V gene sequence: CDR1 DFQATT, CDR2 SNEGSKA (reference sequence). The CDR3 consists of 15 residues. With 5 bases clipped from V and 0 bases from J, the junction kept 6 bases outside the gene matches.

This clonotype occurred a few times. CDR3 loop: CASMREWSYNEQFF. In DNA, the CDR3 is TGTGCCAGCATGCGGGAGTGGTCCTACAATGAGCAGTTCTTC. The chain joins TRBV7-2 to TRBJ2-1; 7 positions match TRBD2. CDR1 and CDR2 (germline): SGHTA, FQGNSA. Trimming removed 7 bases from V and 1 base from J; junction bases left unmatched: 4. There are 14 residues in the CDR3.

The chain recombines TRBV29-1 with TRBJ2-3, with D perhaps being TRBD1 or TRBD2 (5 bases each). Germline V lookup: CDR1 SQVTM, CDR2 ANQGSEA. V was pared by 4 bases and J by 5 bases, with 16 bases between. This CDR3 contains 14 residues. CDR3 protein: CSVARANGGDTQYF. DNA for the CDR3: TGCAGCGTTGCGAGGGCCAATGGGGGAGATACGCAGTATTTT.

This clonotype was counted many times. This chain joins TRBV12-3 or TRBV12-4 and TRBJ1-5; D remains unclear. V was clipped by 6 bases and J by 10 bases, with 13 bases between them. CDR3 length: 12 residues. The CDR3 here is CASRMALGPQHF. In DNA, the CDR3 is TGTGCCAGCAGGATGGCTCTAGGACCCCAGCATTTT.

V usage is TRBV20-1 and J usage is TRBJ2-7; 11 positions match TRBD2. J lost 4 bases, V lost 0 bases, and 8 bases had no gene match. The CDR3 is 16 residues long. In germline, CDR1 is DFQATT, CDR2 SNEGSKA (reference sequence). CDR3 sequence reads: CSARDRLAGTTYEQYF. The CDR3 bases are TGCAGTGCTAGAGATCGACTAGCGGGGACTACATACGAGCAGTACTTC.

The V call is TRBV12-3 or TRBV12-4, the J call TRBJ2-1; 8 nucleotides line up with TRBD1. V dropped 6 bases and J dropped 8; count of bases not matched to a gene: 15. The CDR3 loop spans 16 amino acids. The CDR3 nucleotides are TGTGCCAGCAGCCGCATGACCGGACAGGGAGGCGATGAGCAGTTCTTC. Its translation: CASSRMTGQGGDEQFF.

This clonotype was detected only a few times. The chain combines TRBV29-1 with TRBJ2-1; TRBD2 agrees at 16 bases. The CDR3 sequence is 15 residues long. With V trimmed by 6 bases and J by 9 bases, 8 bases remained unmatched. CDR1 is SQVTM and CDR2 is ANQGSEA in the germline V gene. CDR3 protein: CSVTGTSGRAGEQFF. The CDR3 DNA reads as TGCAGCGTCACCGGGACTAGCGGGAGGGCGGGTGAGCAGTTCTTC.

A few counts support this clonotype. In DNA, the CDR3 is TGCGCCAGCAGCTCCCTGGGCGGGGGGGCTACAGATACGCAGTATTTT. It is translated as CASSSLGGGATDTQYF. The chain couples TRBV5-1 to TRBJ2-3; 9 nucleotides agree with TRBD2. There are 16 residues in the CDR3. CDR1 and CDR2 (germline): SGHRS, YFSETQ. V lost 3 bases to trimming and J lost 3 bases; unmatched junction nucleotides: 8.

The CDR3 loop is CASSLSKGTVAYEQYF. The CDR3 bases are TGTGCCAGCAGTTTATCTAAGGGGACGGTAGCCTACGAGCAGTACTTC. This rearrangement joins TRBV27 to TRBJ2-7; possibly TRBD1 or TRBD2 for D (5 bases each). This CDR3 has 16 residues. CDR1 is MNHEY, CDR2 SMNVEV, per germline (reference sequence). Deletions cut 0 bases from V and 2 bases from J, with 14 bases between.

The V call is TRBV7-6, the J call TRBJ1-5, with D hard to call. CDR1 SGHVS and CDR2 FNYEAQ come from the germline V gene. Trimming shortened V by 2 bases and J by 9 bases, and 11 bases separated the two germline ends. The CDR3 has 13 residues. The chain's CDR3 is CASSLRERGPQHF. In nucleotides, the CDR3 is TGTGCCAGCAGCTTAAGGGAACGAGGGCCCCAGCATTTT.

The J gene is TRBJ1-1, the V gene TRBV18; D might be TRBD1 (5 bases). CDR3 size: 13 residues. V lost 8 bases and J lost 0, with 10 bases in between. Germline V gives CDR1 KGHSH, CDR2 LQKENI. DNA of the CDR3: TGTGCCAGCCTCGACAGCATGAACACTGAAGCTTTCTTT. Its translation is CASLDSMNTEAFF.

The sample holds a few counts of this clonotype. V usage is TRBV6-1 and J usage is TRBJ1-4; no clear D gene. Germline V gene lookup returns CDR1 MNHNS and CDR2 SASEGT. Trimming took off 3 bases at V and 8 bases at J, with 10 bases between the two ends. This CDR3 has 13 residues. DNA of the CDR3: TGTGCCAGCAGTGAGCAGGTGTACGAAAAACTGTTTTTT. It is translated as CASSEQVYEKLFF.

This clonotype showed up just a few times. The CDR3 DNA reads TGTGCCAGCAGTACCCTCAGGGAAGGCTCACCCCTCCACTTT. Its protein is CASSTLREGSPLHF. V gene TRBV6-1 combines with J gene TRBJ1-6, with D tentatively TRBD1 (5 bases). Trimming took 5 bases from V and 10 from J, leaving 15 bases between them. CDR1 MNHNS and CDR2 SASEGT come from the germline V gene. The CDR3 sequence is 14 residues long.

The CDR3: CASSPGTGGADTQYF. CDR3 nucleotide sequence: TGCGCCAGCAGCCCTGGGACAGGGGGCGCAGATACGCAGTATTTT. This chain links TRBV5-1 with TRBJ2-3; 12 positions match TRBD1. The CDR3 totals 15 residues. V was clipped by 4 bases and J by 4 bases; unmatched bases: 4. Per the germline V gene, CDR1 is SGHRS and CDR2 is YFSETQ.

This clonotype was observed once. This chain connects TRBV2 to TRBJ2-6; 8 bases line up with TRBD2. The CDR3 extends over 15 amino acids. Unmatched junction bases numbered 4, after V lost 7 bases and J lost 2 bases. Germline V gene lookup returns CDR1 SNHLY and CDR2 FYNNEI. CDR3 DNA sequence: TGTGCCAGCACCTTGCGGGGGGCTGGGGCCAACGTCCTGACTTTC. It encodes CASTLRGAGANVLTF. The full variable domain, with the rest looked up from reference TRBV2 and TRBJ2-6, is EPEVTQTPSHQVTQMGQEVILRCVPISNHLYFYWYRQILGQKVEFLVSFYNNEISEKSEIFDDQFSVERPDGSNFTLKIRSTKLEDSAMYFCASTLRGAGANVLTFGAGSRLTVL.

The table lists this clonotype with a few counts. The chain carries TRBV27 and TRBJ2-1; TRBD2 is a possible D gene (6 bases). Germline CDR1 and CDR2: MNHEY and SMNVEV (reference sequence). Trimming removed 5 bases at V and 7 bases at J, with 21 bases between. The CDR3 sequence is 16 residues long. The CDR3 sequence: CASSLPGLPLLNEQFF. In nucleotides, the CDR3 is TGTGCCAGCAGTCTCCCGGGACTGCCCCTATTGAATGAGCAGTTCTTC.